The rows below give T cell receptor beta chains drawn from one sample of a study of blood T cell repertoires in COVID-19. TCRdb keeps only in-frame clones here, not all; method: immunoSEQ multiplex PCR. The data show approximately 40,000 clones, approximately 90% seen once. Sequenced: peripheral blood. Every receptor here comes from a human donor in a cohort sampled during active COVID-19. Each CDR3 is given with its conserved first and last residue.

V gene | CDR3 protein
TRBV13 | CASSPLDRGFPYEQYF
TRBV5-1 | CASRWLAGEQFF
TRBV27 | CATADRAFTDTQYF
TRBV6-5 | CASTRPGVYEQYF
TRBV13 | CASSLEGRDYTQYF
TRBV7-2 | CASSSFLRGHSYEQYF
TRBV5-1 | CASSLNSRGESYEQYF
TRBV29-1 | CSVVTGDSNQPQHF
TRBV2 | CASSEVVLGLADTGELFF
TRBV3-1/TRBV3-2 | CASRPAGTQETQYF
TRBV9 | CASSLRLAGDTQYF
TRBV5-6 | CASSPAVSGDTQYF
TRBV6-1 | CASSEAPGFEKLFF
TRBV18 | CASSPNGEGHTDTQYF
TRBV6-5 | CASSQDRGTGGELFF
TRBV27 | CASSSRGPNEKLFF
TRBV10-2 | CASRERQGAGNQPQHF
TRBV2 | CASSPEASGTQHF
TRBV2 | CASFRGPNEKLFF
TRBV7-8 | CASSLGSDYEQYF
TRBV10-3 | CAISEDRGSYGYTF
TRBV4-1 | CASSRGAGGGTDTQYF
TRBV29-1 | CSVAALGYYGYTF
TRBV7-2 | CASSLGGGFGYGYTF
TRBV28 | CASSPEDRGEIKLFF
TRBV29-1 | CSGEDRDPYGYTF
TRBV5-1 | CASSPQGFTGELFF
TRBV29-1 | CSGQGTGNTIYF
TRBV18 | CASSLDRVETGELFF
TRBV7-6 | CASSFGLTDTDTQYF
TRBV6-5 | CASSKQGAPQETQYF
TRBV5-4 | CASSFLGDTEAFF
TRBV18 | CASSPDNTDTQYF
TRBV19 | CASSGRQGTGNTIYF
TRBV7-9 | CASSLGGLSPQHF
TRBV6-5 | CASSYGSGRGTDTQYF
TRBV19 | CASSMAVNSNQPQHF
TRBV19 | CASSIPTGAGELFF
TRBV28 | CASSFTGVEKLFF
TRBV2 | CASSGQGGETQYF
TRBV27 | CASSLRGAPGNTIYF
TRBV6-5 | CASRSGTTRGGELFF
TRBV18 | CASSPNSGTVNGYTF
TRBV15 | CATSITTSVVAFF
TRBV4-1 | CASSREGGLSSTDTQYF
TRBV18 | CASSHSVMAGEAFF
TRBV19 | CASSQYLGGFYGYTF
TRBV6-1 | CASSEGRGRGGTGELFF
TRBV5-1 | CASSWGGQGNNEQFF
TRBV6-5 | CASSWASGFYEQYF
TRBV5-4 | CASTPTLGHNTEAFF
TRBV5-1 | CASSLFTQETQYF
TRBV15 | CATSGRTGSGNTIYF
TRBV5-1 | CASSLARLAGGRETQYF
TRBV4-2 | CASSPGTSGGAGAREQFF
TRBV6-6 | CASSYARQGRSNEQYF
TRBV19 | CASSIDPTRGNEQFF